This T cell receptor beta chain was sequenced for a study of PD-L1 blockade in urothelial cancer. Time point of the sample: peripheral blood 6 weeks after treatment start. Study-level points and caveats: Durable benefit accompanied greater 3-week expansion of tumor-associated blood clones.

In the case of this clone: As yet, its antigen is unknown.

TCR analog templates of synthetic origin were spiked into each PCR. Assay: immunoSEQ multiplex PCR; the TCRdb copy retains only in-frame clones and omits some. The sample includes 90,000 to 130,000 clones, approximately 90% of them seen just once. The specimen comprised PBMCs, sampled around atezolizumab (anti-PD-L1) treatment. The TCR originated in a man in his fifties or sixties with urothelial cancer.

The chain's CDR3 is CASTRGSLSYEQYF. CDR3 nucleotides: TGTGCCAGCACCCGAGGGTCATTGTCCTACGAGCAGTACTTC. The rearrangement joins TRBV6-4 to TRBJ2-7; possibly TRBD2 for D (5 bases). Germline values: CDR1 MRHNA, CDR2 SNTAGT. The CDR3 is 14 amino acids. The ends were cut back, 7 bases at V and 1 base at J, with 14 bases in the middle.